One T cell receptor beta chain is described in this entry. Its cognate antigen is unknown. These data are taken from a study of blood T cells in healthy people across ages. It was with a sample-barcoded 5' primer and a J-beta primer mix that a second PCR of roughly 7 to 12 cycles was run. Tagging of each cDNA molecule was performed by a template-switch adaptor with 12 random nucleotides. TCRdb reprocessed the 5' RACE reads via MiXCR and lists one record per CDR3 protein. The sample has hundreds of thousands of distinct CDR3 sequences; around 50% are singletons. The V end lost 3 bases, the J end lost 1 base, and 11 bases lay between the germline ends. Germline CDR1 DFQATT, CDR2 SNEGSKA (reference sequence). The CDR3 sequence is 14 residues long. Study conclusions and caveats: Strongly correlated with naive T cell percentage was TCR beta diversity.

Aged about 6 to 95, donors were systemically healthy Caucasians from Russia. The clonotype originates from an elderly woman in good health. Material for sequencing was blood. The chain uses TRBV20-1 and TRBJ2-3, with no clear D. CDR3 protein: CSARVQSRTDTQYF. CDR3 sequence (DNA): TGCAGTGCTAGGGTACAGTCTCGCACAGATACGCAGTATTTT.